This T cell receptor beta chain is drawn from a study of T cells in Graves' hyperthyroidism and ophthalmopathy. Study-level results: Most thyroid clonotypes expanded above 0.001 appeared in blood too.

Investigators excluded patients with uncontrolled infection, other autoimmune disease, pregnancy or lactation. In this sample, this clonotype turned up many times. Its specificity is not known. The CDR3 loop spans 14 amino acids. Germline V gene sequence: CDR1 SGHRS, CDR2 YFSETQ. Trimming removed 2 bases from V and 13 bases from J; junction bases left unmatched: 13. TCR beta CDR3 sequences were amplified from RNA transcripts. TCR CDR3 regions were first amplified by RT-PCR with HTBI primers. In TCRdb, the multiplex PCR reads were re-called with MiXCR into one record per CDR3 protein. The profile shows approximately 400,000 distinct CDR3 sequences, about an eighth of them singletons.

The J gene is TRBJ2-5, the V gene TRBV5-1, with 8 bases aligning to TRBD1. The origin of this receptor is a man in his fifties or sixties with Graves' ophthalmopathy. Sequencing was carried out using blood. CDR3 region: CASSFEQGGNTGYF. The CDR3 DNA reads TGCGCCAGCAGCTTCGAACAGGGGGGAAATACGGGGTACTTC.